Listed here are 8 T cell receptor beta chains from one sample, sequenced in a study of vaccination and CD4 T cells after COVID-19. Treatment specified: roughly ten-day PBMC culture with coronavirus spike peptide pools or control peptides (ViraFEST assay). These TCRs' antigens remain unknown. The Oncomine TCR Beta short-read assay was applied to DNA of cultured CD4+ T cells. MiXCR was run by TCRdb on the PCR reads, yielding one entry per CDR3 protein. The table records over 10,000 distinct CDR3 sequences, around three fifths of them present only once. The sample taken for sequencing was CD4+ T cells from blood, cultured in vitro. Receptors originate from a human donor who had recovered from COVID-19.

V usage is TRBV30 and J usage is TRBJ1-1; D is unclear. This CDR3 is 13 amino acids long. Germline V gene lookup returns CDR1 GTSNPN and CDR2 SVGIG (reference sequence). V lost 2 bases and J lost 0, with 7 bases in between. The CDR3 region has the DNA TGTGCCTGGAGTAAACAGATGAACACTGAAGCTTTCTTT. Its protein product is CAWSKQMNTEAFF.

The chain has TRBV10-3 and TRBJ2-5; 9 nucleotides match TRBD2. Trimming removed 0 bases from V and 2 bases from J; junction bases left unmatched: 10. CDR3 length: 18 residues. Germline V gene sequence: CDR1 ENHRY, CDR2 SYGVKD. The CDR3 bases are TGTGCCATCAGTGAGTCGGAGCTAGCGGGACCTACACAAGAGACCCAGTACTTC. Translating it yields CAISESELAGPTQETQYF.

The table lists this clonotype with a few counts. The V gene is TRBV20-1, the J gene TRBJ2-2; 8 bases are a match to TRBD2. V shed 2 bases, J shed 4 bases, and the junction held 3 bases outside the gene matches. The CDR3 is 14 residues long. Germline V gene sequence: CDR1 DFQATT, CDR2 SNEGSKA (reference sequence). CDR3 coding DNA: TGCAGTGCTAGAAGCGGGAGTGGCACCGGGGAGCTGTTTTTT. This translates into CSARSGSGTGELFF.

CDR3 region: CASTLDRVGSGANVLTF. CDR3 DNA: TGTGCCAGCACTCTGGACAGGGTGGGCTCTGGGGCCAACGTCCTGACTTTC. The chain is built from TRBV2 and TRBJ2-6, with 8 bases that match TRBD1. The CDR3 length is 17 residues. Germline V gives CDR1 SNHLY, CDR2 FYNNEI. The trim removed 7 bases at V and 0 bases at J, leaving 8 bases unmatched.

This clonotype was recorded a few times. CDR3 sequence: CATSRGQHRGSYEQYF. The CDR3 DNA reads as TGTGCCACCAGCAGAGGTCAACATAGGGGTTCCTACGAGCAGTACTTC. The chain links TRBV15 to TRBJ2-7, with a possible D match to TRBD1 (5 bases). Per the germline V gene, CDR1 is LNHNV and CDR2 is YYDKDF (reference sequence). V lost 1 base and J lost 1, with 14 bases in between. The CDR3 has 16 amino acids.

This clonotype was detected a few times. This chain links TRBV6-1 with TRBJ1-2, with D possibly TRBD1 on 5 matching bases. This CDR3 has 16 amino acids. In germline, CDR1 is MNHNS, CDR2 SASEGT. Trimming cost V 0 bases and J 7 bases, with 18 bases left between them. CDR3 nucleotide sequence: TGTGCCAGCAGTGAAGCAGGTGGCAGGGACCTATCTGGCTACACCTTC. Translated: CASSEAGGRDLSGYTF.

The gene calls are TRBV20-1 and TRBJ2-5; the match to TRBD2 covers 13 bases. Germline V gene data show CDR1 as DFQATT and CDR2 as SNEGSKA (reference sequence). V gave up 1 base and J gave up 4 bases; unmatched junction bases: 0. The CDR3 covers 14 residues. CDR3 sequence reads: CSARGTSGRETQYF. The CDR3 region has the DNA TGCAGTGCTAGAGGGACTAGCGGGAGAGAGACCCAGTACTTC.

The rearrangement uses TRBV9 and TRBJ2-2; no clear D gene. Germline-derived CDR1 and CDR2 are SGDLS and YYNGEE. The CDR3 has 15 residues. V was pared by 0 bases and J by 0 bases, with 6 bases between. The CDR3 DNA reads as TGTGCCAGCAGCGTAGAGAACGCGAACACCGGGGAGCTGTTTTTT. Translating gives CASSVENANTGELFF.